One sample yielded the 18 T cell receptor beta chains listed below, sequenced in a study of CD8+ T cells in alopecia areata. The sequencing template was cDNA reverse transcribed from extracted RNA. Measured with immunoSEQ multiplex PCR; TCRdb has only the in-frame clones, and not every one. The table shows 110,000 or so clones, with 59% occurring only once. The sample comprised CD8+ T cells sorted from blood. Every receptor here comes from a human donor in good health.

CDR3: CASSWGKEEKLFF. The CDR3 nucleotides read TGTGCCAGCAGTTGGGGCAAGGAGGAAAAACTGTTTTTT. This rearrangement joins TRBV13 to TRBJ1-4, with D tentatively TRBD1 (5 bases). Germline V CDR1 and CDR2: PRHDT, FYEKMQ (reference sequence). The CDR3 has 13 residues. The ends were cut back, 6 bases at V and 8 bases at J, with 13 bases in the middle.

The V call is TRBV5-6, the J call TRBJ2-7, with D possibly TRBD1 on 6 matching bases. This CDR3 spans 16 amino acids. Germline loops: CDR1 SGHDT, CDR2 YYEEEE. V shed 4 bases and J shed 5 bases, with 22 bases lying between them. CDR3 bases: TGTGCCAGCAGCGGAGCTTCCGGGACACCATCCCACGAGCAGTACTTC. This gives the protein CASSGASGTPSHEQYF.

V usage is TRBV13 and J usage is TRBJ1-1; 11 bases agree with TRBD1. Germline-derived CDR1 and CDR2 are PRHDT and FYEKMQ (reference sequence). V dropped 4 bases and J dropped 5; count of bases not matched to a gene: 6. The CDR3 has 15 residues. The CDR3 DNA reads TGTGCCAGCAGCTCCCCCGGGACAGGGGGGACTGAAGCTTTCTTT. It encodes CASSSPGTGGTEAFF. Full variable domain (remainder filled in from reference TRBV13 and TRBJ1-1): AAGVIQSPRHLIKEKRETATLKCYPIPRHDTVYWYQQGPGQDPQFLISFYEKMQSDKGSIPDRFSAQQFSDYHSELNMSSLELGDSALYFCASSSPGTGGTEAFFGQGTRLTVV.

The chain couples TRBV15 to TRBJ2-2, with 8 nucleotides matching TRBD2. V shed 0 bases, J shed 7 bases, and the junction held 4 bases outside the gene matches. This CDR3 is built from 15 residues. CDR1 and CDR2 (germline): LNHNV, YYDKDF (reference sequence). The CDR3 region is CATSRDRGGNGELFF. CDR3 DNA: TGTGCCACCAGCAGAGATCGGGGGGGCAACGGGGAGCTGTTTTTT.

This clone was detected a few times. The gene calls are TRBV19 and TRBJ2-3; tentatively, D is TRBD2 (5 bases). This CDR3 has 14 residues. V lost 3 bases and J 6 bases, leaving 13 bases between the germline ends. Germline CDR1 and CDR2: LNHDA and SQIVND (reference sequence). The CDR3 reads CASSIVGLADTQYF. CDR3 DNA: TGTGCCAGTAGTATTGTTGGTCTAGCTGATACGCAGTATTTT.

CDR3 sequence (DNA): TGTGCCAGCAGCCCGACAAAACCGAACACTGAAGCTTTCTTT. It is translated as CASSPTKPNTEAFF. This chain uses TRBV13 with TRBJ1-1; D is uncertain. V was trimmed by 5 bases and J by 1 base, leaving 11 bases between them. This CDR3 has 14 amino acids. Germline V gives CDR1 PRHDT, CDR2 FYEKMQ (reference sequence).

The chain couples TRBV5-1 to TRBJ2-5; D gene uncertain. Germline loops: CDR1 SGHRS, CDR2 YFSETQ. The length of the CDR3 is 16 residues. V gave up 0 bases and J gave up 3 bases, with 15 bases separating them. CDR3 loop: CASSLELWTAKETQYF. CDR3 DNA: TGCGCCAGCAGCTTGGAACTCTGGACCGCGAAAGAGACCCAGTACTTC.

This sequence joins TRBV15 and TRBJ2-3; 8 nucleotides match TRBD1. This CDR3 comprises 17 residues. Germline V gives CDR1 LNHNV, CDR2 YYDKDF (reference sequence). Unmatched junction bases numbered 11, after V lost 1 base and J lost 5 bases. Here the CDR3 reads CATSRVGQGASGDTQYF. The DNA of the CDR3 is TGTGCCACCAGCAGAGTCGGGCAGGGGGCGTCGGGAGATACGCAGTATTTT.

The J gene is TRBJ1-5, the V gene TRBV13; unclear D gene. The germline CDR1 and CDR2 sequences are PRHDT and FYEKMQ (reference sequence). V lost 0 bases and J lost 8, with 11 bases in between. The CDR3 loop spans 14 amino acids. The CDR3 DNA reads as TGTGCCAGCAGCTTAGGCCTCTGGGGTAAGCCCCAGCATTTT. This codes for CASSLGLWGKPQHF.

J is TRBJ2-6 and V is TRBV15; D perhaps matches TRBD2 (6 bases). Trimming left V 3 bases short and J 2 bases short, with 11 bases between. There are 16 residues in the CDR3. The V gene's germline CDR1 is LNHNV and CDR2 YYDKDF (reference sequence). The CDR3 protein is CATSSWAGPGANVLTF. CDR3 nucleotide sequence: TGTGCCACCAGCAGTTGGGCGGGACCTGGGGCCAACGTCCTGACTTTC.

At least ten counts were recorded for this clone. This rearrangement joins TRBV28 to TRBJ2-6, with D uncertain. V lost 3 bases to trimming and J lost 0 bases, with 9 bases between them. This CDR3 contains 16 residues. The germline V gene encodes CDR1 MDHEN and CDR2 SYDVKM. CDR3 loop: CASSLSRISGANVLTF. The CDR3 DNA sequence: TGTGCCAGCAGTTTGAGCAGAATCTCTGGGGCCAACGTCCTGACTTTC.

A few counts support this clone. The CDR3 DNA sequence: TGTGCCAGCAGACCCTACTCAGGGGGTGACACCATATATTTT. Translated: CASRPYSGGDTIYF. The chain is built from TRBV28 and TRBJ1-3; 7 bases line up with TRBD1. V trimming: 6 bases; J trimming: 8 bases; junction bases outside the gene matches: 10. The CDR3 consists of 14 residues. The germline gives CDR1 MDHEN, CDR2 SYDVKM.

The chain joins TRBV13 to TRBJ1-2; D is perhaps TRBD1 (6 bases). V lost 0 bases to trimming and J lost 6 bases, with 8 bases between them. The CDR3 has 13 residues. Germline lookup yields CDR1 PRHDT and CDR2 FYEKMQ (reference sequence). In nucleotides, the CDR3 is TGTGCCAGCAGCTTAGGTCGGGGGCATGGCTACACCTTC. It encodes CASSLGRGHGYTF.

The gene calls are TRBV15 and TRBJ2-1; 7 positions agree with TRBD1. Trimming took 0 bases from V and 3 from J; bases not matched to a gene: 5. CDR1 and CDR2 from the germline V gene are LNHNV and YYDKDF (reference sequence). CDR3 length equals 16 residues. Here the CDR3 reads CATSRDLQGDYNEQFF. For the CDR3, the DNA is TGTGCCACCAGCAGAGATCTCCAGGGGGACTACAATGAGCAGTTCTTC.

About this clone itself: The junction shows a germline mismatch at one end, possibly a read error. The CDR3 DNA reads TGTGCCAGCAGCTTAGGGGACGTAAGGGACTTC. As protein: CASSLGDVRDF. The genes are TRBV7-9 and TRBJ2-5; D is tentatively TRBD1 or TRBD2 (5 bases each). CDR1 and CDR2 (germline): SEHNR, FQNEAQ (reference sequence). This CDR3 comprises 11 residues. The complete variable domain, with remaining parts taken from reference TRBV7-9 and TRBJ2-5, reads DTGVSQNPRHKITKRGQNVTFRCDPISEHNRLYWYRQTLGQGPEFLTYFQNEAQLEKSRLLSDRFSAERPKGSFSTLEIQRTEQGDSAMYLCASSLGDVRDFGPGTRLLVL.

This clone was counted between two and nine times. The chain carries TRBV19 and TRBJ1-4; 8 bases are a match to TRBD1. J gave up 7 bases and V 3 bases, and 13 bases lay outside the gene matches. The germline CDR1 and CDR2 sequences are LNHDA and SQIVND (reference sequence). The CDR3 is made up of 17 amino acids. The CDR3 DNA is TGTGCCAGTAGTATGTTAAGTCGAGGACAGGGCACTGAAAAACTGTTTTTT. It encodes CASSMLSRGQGTEKLFF. Looking up the rest from reference TRBV19 and TRBJ1-4 gives the full variable domain: DGGITQSPKYLFRKEGQNVTLSCEQNLNHDAMYWYRQDPGQGLRLIYYSQIVNDFQKGDIAEGYSVSREKKESFPLTVTSAQKNPTAFYLCASSMLSRGQGTEKLFFGSGTQLSVL.

A few counts support this clone. Other DNA sequences of this sample code for an identical CDR3. The chain is built from TRBV13 and TRBJ2-7; 8 positions match TRBD1. J gave up 0 bases and V 6 bases, and 4 bases lay outside the gene matches. The CDR3 has 14 amino acids. Germline V gene sequence: CDR1 PRHDT, CDR2 FYEKMQ (reference sequence). In nucleotides, the CDR3 is TGTGCCAGCAGTTCTGGGACAGGCTCCTACGAGCAGTACTTC. Its translation: CASSSGTGSYEQYF.

The chain has TRBV5-4 and TRBJ2-5; D gene unclear. Germline lookup yields CDR1 SGHNT and CDR2 YYREEE (reference sequence). This CDR3 is built from 13 residues. V was trimmed by 6 bases and J by 0 bases, leaving 9 bases between them. The CDR3 nucleotides read TGTGCCAGCAAATATGGGAACCAAGAGACCCAGTACTTC. Protein product: CASKYGNQETQYF. Drawing the rest from reference TRBV5-4 and TRBJ2-5, the complete variable domain is ETGVTQSPTHLIKTRGQQVTLRCSSQSGHNTVSWYQQALGQGPQFIFQYYREEENGRGNFPPRFSGLQFPNYSSELNVNALELDDSALYLCASKYGNQETQYFGPGTRLLVL.